Following are 19 T cell receptor beta chains from one sample sequenced in a study of siplizumab effects on memory and regulatory T cells. The assay was immunoSEQ multiplex PCR, and TCRdb's table has in-frame clones only and misses some. The sample has tens of thousands of clones; approximately 86% are singletons. Material: Tregs sorted from blood. These receptors all come from a human donor in good health.

The V and J genes are TRBV30 and TRBJ2-3; TRBD2 might be the D (6 bases). The CDR3 covers 16 residues. Germline loops: CDR1 GTSNPN, CDR2 SVGIG (reference sequence). With 0 bases removed from V and 2 bases from J, the gap between germline ends came to 15 bases. The CDR3 loop reads CAWSVRAGRNTDTQYF. DNA for the CDR3: TGTGCCTGGAGTGTACGTGCGGGGCGCAACACAGATACGCAGTATTTT.

The chain joins TRBV5-1 to TRBJ1-3; perhaps TRBD1 as D (5 bases). Trimming removed 4 bases from V and 4 bases from J, with 9 bases in between. This CDR3 spans 13 amino acids. The germline V gene encodes CDR1 SGHRS and CDR2 YFSETQ. The chain's CDR3 is CASSGGEGNTIYF. The CDR3 coding sequence is TGCGCCAGCAGCGGAGGGGAAGGAAACACCATATATTTT. Full variable domain (rest looked up from reference TRBV5-1 and TRBJ1-3): KAGVTQTPRYLIKTRGQQVTLSCSPISGHRSVSWYQQTPGQGLQFLFEYFSETQRNKGNFPGRFSGRQFSNSRSEMNVSTLELGDSALYLCASSGGEGNTIYFGEGSWLTVV.

The V call is TRBV5-1, the J call TRBJ2-2; D tentatively reads TRBD1 or TRBD2 (6 bases each). Between the trimmed V and J ends, which lost 4 bases and 6 bases, there was a span of 13 bases. Germline CDR1 and CDR2: SGHRS and YFSETQ. The CDR3 sequence is 14 residues long. In DNA, the CDR3 is TGCGCCAGCAGCCCAAATGGGGGGCCCGGGGAGCTGTTTTTT. Encoded protein: CASSPNGGPGELFF.

The V and J genes are TRBV5-6 and TRBJ1-2; no definite D call. The CDR3 covers 14 residues. V lost 0 bases and J 5 bases, leaving 11 bases between the germline ends. Germline V gives CDR1 SGHDT, CDR2 YYEEEE. CDR3 residues: CASSLATRTYGYTF. The CDR3 DNA is TGTGCCAGCAGCTTGGCGACACGAACTTATGGCTACACCTTC.

The chain combines TRBV21-1 with TRBJ1-1; the DNA was not used to check the table's D call, TRBD1. TRBV21-1 is designated a pseudogene. The CDR3 runs to 14 residues. CDR3 sequence: CASSDRGENTEAFF. The CDR3 nucleotides are TGTGCCAGCAGCGACAGGGGAGAGAACACTGAAGCTTTCTTT.

The sample holds one count of this clone. The chain employs TRBV7-2 and TRBJ1-3; D gene unclear. CDR1 and CDR2 from the germline V gene are SGHTA and FQGNSA. The V and J ends lost 3 bases and 0 bases respectively, with 12 bases between them. This CDR3 is built from 16 residues. The CDR3 loop is CASSLKVGYSGNTIYF. The CDR3 coding sequence is TGTGCCAGCAGCTTGAAGGTGGGGTACTCTGGAAACACCATATATTTT.

The chain has TRBV27 and TRBJ2-3; TRBD2 aligns across 7 bases. Germline trimming cut 4 bases from V and 7 bases from J; bases unmatched to any gene: 14. CDR3 length: 16 residues. Per germline, CDR1 MNHEY and CDR2 SMNVEV (reference sequence). In DNA, the CDR3 is TGTGCCAGCAGTTCCACCGGGACTATTCGCGTTCATACGCAGTATTTT. Its translation: CASSSTGTIRVHTQYF.

V gene TRBV9 combines with J gene TRBJ1-2; no clear D gene. Germline assignment: CDR1 SGDLS and CDR2 YYNGEE. CDR3 length: 13 amino acids. V lost 2 bases to trimming and J lost 4 bases, with 9 bases between them. The CDR3 is CASSVSGPYGYTF. The CDR3, as DNA: TGTGCCAGCAGCGTTTCTGGGCCCTATGGCTACACCTTC.

This rearrangement joins TRBV19 to TRBJ2-1; D is possibly TRBD2 (6 bases). This CDR3 has 13 residues. Germline assignment: CDR1 LNHDA and CDR2 SQIVND (reference sequence). V was trimmed by 1 base and J by 9 bases, leaving 10 bases between them. Here the CDR3 DNA reads TGTGCCAGTAGTATAGTCTCCGGGAGTGAGCAGTTCTTC. Protein product: CASSIVSGSEQFF. Based on the CDR3 plus reference TRBV19 and TRBJ2-1, the full variable domain is DGGITQSPKYLFRKEGQNVTLSCEQNLNHDAMYWYRQDPGQGLRLIYYSQIVNDFQKGDIAEGYSVSREKKESFPLTVTSAQKNPTAFYLCASSIVSGSEQFFGPGTRLTVL.

The rearrangement uses TRBV23-1 and TRBJ2-6; possibly TRBD1 or TRBD2 for D (5 bases each). TRBV23-1 is placed among ORFs of uncertain function. CDR3 length equals 16 residues. The V and J ends lost 7 bases and 0 bases respectively, with 13 bases between them. The CDR3 sequence: CASTRDVSSGANVLTF. CDR3 nucleotide sequence: TGCGCCAGCACCAGGGACGTTAGCTCTGGGGCCAACGTCCTGACTTTC.

The sample holds a few counts of this clone. The genes are TRBV6-5 and TRBJ2-3; 10 bases align to TRBD1. The CDR3 runs to 15 residues. CDR1 and CDR2 from the germline V gene are MNHEY and SVGAGI. Trimming cost V 6 bases and J 3 bases; bases outside gene matches: 6. The CDR3 nucleotides read TGTGCCAGCAGCAGACAGGGGGCATGGACAGATACGCAGTATTTT. Translation: CASSRQGAWTDTQYF.

Only one count was recorded for this clone. The V gene is TRBV15, the J gene TRBJ1-3; TRBD1 might be the D (5 bases). Trimming took 0 bases from V and 2 from J, leaving 11 bases between them. CDR3 length: 16 residues. Germline V lookup: CDR1 LNHNV, CDR2 YYDKDF (reference sequence). The CDR3 is CATSRDGWGPGNTIYF. Written as DNA, the CDR3 is TGTGCCACCAGCAGAGATGGGTGGGGACCTGGAAACACCATATATTTT.

V is TRBV5-1 and J is TRBJ2-2; D is unresolved. The germline V and J ends were trimmed by 4 bases and 6 bases, with 7 bases remaining between them. The germline CDR1 and CDR2 sequences are SGHRS and YFSETQ. The CDR3 extends over 12 amino acids. The CDR3 coding sequence is TGCGCCAGCAGCCCGCCCCCCGGGGAGCTGTTTTTT. Protein product: CASSPPPGELFF.

The chain's CDR3 is CASSAGTSLTGELFF. Written as DNA, the CDR3 is TGTGCCAGCAGCGCCGGGACTAGCCTCACCGGGGAGCTGTTTTTT. V gene TRBV9 combines with J gene TRBJ2-2; TRBD2 matches 9 bases. With V trimmed by 3 bases and J by 4 bases, 4 bases remained unmatched. This CDR3 is built from 15 residues. CDR1 and CDR2 (germline): SGDLS, YYNGEE.

This chain links TRBV5-1 with TRBJ2-2; D is perhaps TRBD1 or TRBD2 (5 bases each). This CDR3 has 15 amino acids. The germline V gene has CDR1 SGHRS and CDR2 YFSETQ. The germline V and J ends were trimmed by 5 bases and 6 bases, with 17 bases remaining between them. The DNA of the CDR3 is TGCGCCAGCAGTAACCAGGGACCGCATTCCGGGGAGCTGTTTTTT. Its translation is CASSNQGPHSGELFF.

The chain has TRBV2 and TRBJ2-5; 9 nucleotides agree with TRBD1. With V trimmed by 6 bases and J by 5 bases, 13 bases remained unmatched. The CDR3 loop spans 16 amino acids. In germline, CDR1 is SNHLY, CDR2 FYNNEI. The CDR3 loop reads CASRGGRGTGLETQYF. DNA for the CDR3: TGTGCCAGCAGGGGGGGTCGAGGGACAGGGCTGGAGACCCAGTACTTC. The whole variable domain, filled in from reference TRBV2 and TRBJ2-5, reads EPEVTQTPSHQVTQMGQEVILRCVPISNHLYFYWYRQILGQKVEFLVSFYNNEISEKSEIFDDQFSVERPDGSNFTLKIRSTKLEDSAMYFCASRGGRGTGLETQYFGPGTRLLVL.

This clone appeared once. V is TRBV19 and J is TRBJ2-1, with 7 bases matching TRBD1. Trimming cost V 5 bases and J 6 bases; bases outside gene matches: 13. Germline V gene sequence: CDR1 LNHDA, CDR2 SQIVND (reference sequence). The CDR3 is 16 amino acids. The CDR3 nucleotides read TGTGCCAGTAGTCTAATGCCTCAGGGGGTTCCCAATGAGCAGTTCTTC. Its protein is CASSLMPQGVPNEQFF.

This clone was seen just once. V gene TRBV4-3 combines with J gene TRBJ2-2; D remains unclear. The CDR3 length is 14 residues. CDR1 is LGHNA, CDR2 YSLEER, per germline. Trimming left V 6 bases short and J 1 base short, with 9 bases between. CDR3 DNA sequence: TGCGCCAGCAGACCTGAGCGGAACACCGGGGAGCTGTTTTTT. It encodes CASRPERNTGELFF.

The rearrangement uses TRBV5-4 and TRBJ2-1; no definite D call. The CDR3 is 12 amino acids. V lost 0 bases, J lost 8 bases, and 6 bases lay in between. From germline, CDR1 is SGHNT and CDR2 YYREEE (reference sequence). In nucleotides, the CDR3 is TGTGCCAGCAGCTTGGTCCGGGATGAGCAGTTCTTC. Translating it yields CASSLVRDEQFF.